This T cell receptor (beta chain) stems from a study of blood T cell repertoires in COVID-19. Study details: Samples taken during acute and convalescent COVID-19 were collected in the United States, Italy and Spain.

This clone was observed a handful of times. Some clones are missing from TCRdb's copy, which holds only in-frame ones; the method was immunoSEQ multiplex PCR. Among a few hundred thousand clones listed, about 89% were seen once. Germline CDR1 is LNHDA and CDR2 is SQIVND (reference sequence). The CDR3 contains 20 residues. Germline trimming cut 5 bases from V and 5 bases from J; bases unmatched to any gene: 24. The genes are TRBV19 and TRBJ2-4; TRBD1 matches 7 bases. Sequencing was done on a sample of peripheral blood. The sequence was obtained from a man aged 25 to 40 with acute or convalescent COVID-19. CDR3 bases: TGTGCCAGTAGTCCAGGCGACAGGGCAATAAGCCAGTATGCCGAAAACATTCAGTACTTC. Translating it yields CASSPGDRAISQYAENIQYF.